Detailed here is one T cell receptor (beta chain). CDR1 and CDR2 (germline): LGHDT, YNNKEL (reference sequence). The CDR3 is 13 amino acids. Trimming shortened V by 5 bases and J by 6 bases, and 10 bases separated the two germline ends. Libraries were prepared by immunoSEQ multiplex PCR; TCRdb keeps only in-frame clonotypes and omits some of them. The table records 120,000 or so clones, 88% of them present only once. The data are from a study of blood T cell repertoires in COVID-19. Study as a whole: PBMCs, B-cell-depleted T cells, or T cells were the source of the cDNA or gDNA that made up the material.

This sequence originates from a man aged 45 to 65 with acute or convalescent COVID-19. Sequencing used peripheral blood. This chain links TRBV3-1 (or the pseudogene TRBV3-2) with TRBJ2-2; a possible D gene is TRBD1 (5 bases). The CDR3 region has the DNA TGTGCCAGCAGCTGGCAGGGTGCCGGGGAGCTGTTTTTT. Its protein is CASSWQGAGELFF.